This T cell receptor (beta chain) came from a study of vaccination and CD4 T cells after COVID-19. For the study at large: The peptides that stimulated the cells were overlapping spike peptides from SARS-CoV-2, HCoV-NL63, HCoV-OC43 and HCoV-229E.

With respect to this clonotype: Its antigen remains unknown. A junction end diverges from the germline sequence, so it may reflect a read error.

Cultured CD4+ T cells had their DNA profiled by the Oncomine TCR Beta short-read assay. TCRdb reanalysed the PCR reads using MiXCR and keeps one entry per CDR3 protein. The sample includes fewer than 15,000 distinct CDR3 sequences, 65% to 80% of them seen just once. The CDR3 runs 14 residues. Germline assignment: CDR1 DFQATT and CDR2 SNEGSKA (reference sequence). Treatment in this sample: roughly ten-day PBMC culture with coronavirus spike peptide pools or control peptides (ViraFEST assay). The sequence derives from a human donor who had recovered from COVID-19. Sequencing used CD4+ T cells from blood, cultured in vitro. The gene calls are TRBV20-1 and TRBJ2-7; perhaps TRBD2 as D (6 bases). The CDR3 DNA reads as TGCAGTTCCCCTAGGGAGGCGGGCCCCCACGAGCAGCACTTC. Translated, it gives CSSPREAGPHEQHF.